Listed here are 2 T cell receptor beta chains from one sample, sequenced in a study of cytomegalovirus exposure and HLA in healthy donors. Primers: 60 Vbeta forward and 13 Jbeta reverse. This table comes from immunoSEQ multiplex PCR, and its TCRdb copy is limited to in-frame clones, with some not included. This sample has 50,000 to 70,000 clones, with 77% found just once. The material sequenced was PBMCs. Receptor source: a female donor in good health and CMV-seronegative.

The chain employs TRBV28 and TRBJ2-7; TRBD2 might be the D (6 bases). Deletions cut 8 bases from V and 3 bases from J, with 20 bases between. CDR3 length: 15 amino acids. Germline values: CDR1 MDHEN, CDR2 SYDVKM. The CDR3 DNA is TGTGCCAGCGGAAATTCCGGGACGGGGGTCTACGAGCAGTACTTC. This encodes CASGNSGTGVYEQYF.

The rearrangement joins TRBV28 to TRBJ2-7; D remains unclear. V was cut by 0 bases and J by 3 bases, with 6 bases left in between. Germline CDR1 is MDHEN and CDR2 is SYDVKM. The CDR3 runs to 13 residues. The CDR3 spells CASSLWSGYEQYF. CDR3 bases: TGTGCCAGCAGTTTATGGTCAGGCTACGAGCAGTACTTC. Looking up the rest from reference TRBV28 and TRBJ2-7 gives the full variable domain: DVKVTQSSRYLVKRTGEKVFLECVQDMDHENMFWYRQDPGLGLRLIYFSYDVKMKEKGDIPEGYSVSREKKERFSLILESASTNQTSMYLCASSLWSGYEQYFGPGTRLTVT.